This T cell receptor (beta chain) was observed in a study of blood T cells in healthy people across ages. This clonotype was seen ten or more times. Antigen: not known. Trimming shortened V by 6 bases and J by 4 bases, and 15 bases separated the two germline ends. The germline V gene encodes CDR1 PRHDT and CDR2 FYEKMQ (reference sequence). The CDR3 consists of 14 residues. A second PCR, run for about 6 to 11 cycles, used a sample-barcoded 5' primer plus a J-beta primer mix. Each cDNA molecule received a tag from a template-switch adaptor that had 12 random nucleotides. MiXCR, applied by TCRdb to the 5' RACE reads, yields one record per CDR3 protein. Of about 670,000 distinct CDR3 sequences in the sample, around two fifths are singletons; the top ten hold around 32%. General study results and limits: Relative to aged donors, long-lived donors carried more naive CD4+ cells and displayed higher diversity.

This chain joins TRBV13 and TRBJ2-5, with D perhaps TRBD1 or TRBD2 (5 bases each). This sequence originates from a man older than 75 in good health. Sequenced material: blood. The CDR3, as DNA: TGTGCCAGCAGTTTTAGAGGGACGGGAGAGACCCAGTACTTC. This sequence encodes CASSFRGTGETQYF.